Listed below are T cell receptor beta chains from one sample, sequenced in a study of T cell changes during pregnancy in multiple sclerosis. Using immunoSEQ multiplex PCR, the repertoire was profiled, and TCRdb retains in-frame clones only, with some absent. This repertoire shows 45,000 to 65,000 clones, roughly 92% found once; its top ten account for 3.5%. Sequenced here: CD8+ T cells from peripheral blood mononuclear cells, sampled in the third trimester of pregnancy. All receptors come from a female donor with multiple sclerosis, enrolled in a pregnancy study. The CDR3 runs from the conserved cysteine through the conserved F or W. The D gene is left open where the match is weak. Not every row has a clone size; where given, it reads once, few, many or a size class.

clone size,J gene,V gene,D gene,CDR3 DNA,CDR3 protein
once,TRBJ2-7,TRBV6-6,TRBD1,TGTGCCAGCAGTTACTCGGGGGACAGCTACGAGCAGTACTTC,CASSYSGDSYEQYF
.,TRBJ2-7,TRBV5-1,TRBD2,TGCGCCAGCAGACGGACTAGCGGAGGGATCAGCTCCTACGAGCAGTACTTC,CASRRTSGGISSYEQYF
.,TRBJ2-3,TRBV19,.,TGTGCCAGTAATACGGGGGCAGATACGCAGTATTTT,CASNTGADTQYF
.,TRBJ2-1,TRBV9,.,TGTGCCAGCAGCGTAGTTATCGGGATCTCCTACAATGAGCAGTTCTTC,CASSVVIGISYNEQFF
.,TRBJ2-7,TRBV2,.,TGTGCCAGCACCCCTTCCTACGAGCAGTACTTC,CASTPSYEQYF
.,TRBJ2-7,TRBV4-2,.,TGTGCCAGCAGCCAAGACAACAGGGCGCCTGTCTACGAGCAGTACTTC,CASSQDNRAPVYEQYF
.,TRBJ2-4,TRBV14,.,TGTGCCAGCAGCTCAAAACTAGGGGGAGACATTCAGTACTTC,CASSSKLGGDIQYF
.,TRBJ2-1,TRBV4-1,TRBD2,TGCGCCAGCAGCCGAACTAGCGGGAGCTCCTACAATGAGCAGTTCTTC,CASSRTSGSSYNEQFF
once,TRBJ2-1,TRBV2,.,TGTGCCACTCCCCCAACCACGCTAAATGAGCAGTTCTTC,CATPPTTLNEQFF
.,TRBJ2-3,TRBV7-9,.,TGTGCCAGCAGCTTCTCTGCGTCAAGCACAGATACGCAGTATTTT,CASSFSASSTDTQYF
.,TRBJ2-3,TRBV10-1,.,TGCGCCAGCGGACTCTTCACAGATACGCAGTATTTT,CASGLFTDTQYF
.,TRBJ2-7,TRBV27,.,TGTGCCAGCAGTTTAGGGGAGTCCTACGAGCAGTACTTC,CASSLGESYEQYF
.,TRBJ2-7,TRBV5-6,.,TGTGCCAGCAGCTTTGGACTATCCTACGAGCAGTACTTC,CASSFGLSYEQYF
.,TRBJ1-2,TRBV6-5,.,TGTGCCAGCAGTCCATCCTCACAGGCCTATGGCTACACCTTC,CASSPSSQAYGYTF
.,TRBJ1-4,TRBV7-9,.,TGTGCCAGCAGCTTACCTCAGGGTTCAACTAATGAAAAACTGTTTTTT,CASSLPQGSTNEKLFF
.,TRBJ2-5,TRBV5-4,TRBD2,TGTGCCAGCAGTTTCGTCGGGGGGGAAGAGACCCAGTACTTC,CASSFVGGEETQYF
.,TRBJ1-1,TRBV2,.,TGTGCCAGCAGTGATGGGAGAATGAACACTGAAGCTTTCTTT,CASSDGRMNTEAFF
few,TRBJ2-3,TRBV6-4,.,TGTGCCAGCAGTCGTGGGGTAGGGGGAGATACGCAGTATTTT,CASSRGVGGDTQYF
once,TRBJ2-7,TRBV29-1,.,TGCAGCGTTGAATGGGGGGGCTCAAGCTACGAGCAGTACTTC,CSVEWGGSSYEQYF
.,TRBJ1-3,TRBV29-1,.,TGCAGCGTTCAATCAGGGGCTGGAAACACCATATATTTT,CSVQSGAGNTIYF
.,TRBJ2-7,TRBV29-1,TRBD1,TGCAGCGTTTGGGGACAGGGGTCACAAATCGGTCTGCCGGACGAGCAGTACTTC,CSVWGQGSQIGLPDEQYF
.,TRBJ1-2,TRBV4-1,.,TGCGCCAGCAGCCAAGATGGGGGGGCGAGCTACACCTTC,CASSQDGGASYTF
.,TRBJ2-7,TRBV5-1,.,TGCGCCAGCAGCCCAGTACCAGGGTCCCACGAGCAGTACTTC,CASSPVPGSHEQYF
.,TRBJ2-1,TRBV28,.,TGTGCCAGCAGTTCCCCCGCTAGGCCTGAGCAGTTCTTC,CASSSPARPEQFF
.,TRBJ2-7,TRBV19,.,TGTGCCAGTAGTACAGGGTGGGAGCAGTACTTC,CASSTGWEQYF
.,TRBJ2-1,TRBV19,.,TGTGCCAGTAGTATAGAGAGACTAGACCACAATGAGCAGTTCTTC,CASSIERLDHNEQFF
once,TRBJ1-4,TRBV2,TRBD1,TGTGCCAGCAGTGAGTCCAGGGGGCGTTTTGAAAAACTGTTTTTT,CASSESRGRFEKLFF
.,TRBJ1-5,TRBV6-5,.,TGTGCCAGCAGTTACTCGGGACCGGGAGGCAATCAGCCCCAGCATTTT,CASSYSGPGGNQPQHF
.,TRBJ1-5,TRBV27,TRBD1,TGTGCCAGCAGTTTAGGACAGGGAGGTCAGCCCCAGCATTTT,CASSLGQGGQPQHF
.,TRBJ1-4,TRBV5-6,TRBD1,TGTGCCAGCAGCTTGGCTTCCAGGGGGCTGTTTCAAAAACTGTTTTTT,CASSLASRGLFQKLFF
once,TRBJ2-4,TRBV7-9,.,TGTGCCAGCAGCTTAGGCAGGGCCGTAAACATTCAGTACTTC,CASSLGRAVNIQYF
.,TRBJ2-7,TRBV28,.,TGTGCCAGCAGTTTAGACAGAGGCTACGAGCAGTACTTC,CASSLDRGYEQYF
.,TRBJ2-7,TRBV5-6,TRBD2,TGTGCCAGCAGCGCTTGGGGAGGGGAGGAGCAGTACTTC,CASSAWGGEEQYF
.,TRBJ2-1,TRBV7-6,.,TGTGCCAGCGCCCTTAGGGGATACAATGAGCAGTTCTTC,CASALRGYNEQFF
.,TRBJ1-6,TRBV25-1,TRBD1,TGTGCCAGCAGTGTCTCCGGGACAGGCGATTCACCCCTCCACTTT,CASSVSGTGDSPLHF
.,TRBJ2-7,TRBV29-1,.,TGCAGCGTTGCGGTTGGGCTAACCTACGAGCAGTACTTC,CSVAVGLTYEQYF
.,TRBJ2-1,TRBV2,.,TGTGCCAGCAGCGAAGTGGGGGGTTCGATATACAATGAGCAGTTCTTC,CASSEVGGSIYNEQFF
.,TRBJ1-2,TRBV29-1,TRBD1,TGCAGCACCCTGACAGGGGCCTATGGCTACACCTTC,CSTLTGAYGYTF
.,TRBJ1-2,TRBV5-5,.,TGTGCCAGCAGCTGGAGGGGACTTCGACACGACTACACCTTC,CASSWRGLRHDYTF
.,TRBJ2-7,TRBV6-5,.,TGTGCCAGCAGTTACTTCGGGGTAAAGGGCTCCTACGAGCAGTACTTC,CASSYFGVKGSYEQYF
.,TRBJ2-3,TRBV7-9,TRBD2,TGTGCCAGCAGCTCACCTAGCGGCCGACCCACAGATACGCAGTATTTT,CASSSPSGRPTDTQYF
.,TRBJ2-7,TRBV5-4,TRBD2,TGTGCCAGCAGCACGGGACTAGCGGGCTCCTACGAGCAGTACTTC,CASSTGLAGSYEQYF
few,TRBJ1-4,TRBV9,.,TGTGCCAGCAGCTCCCGGGATAAAAATTATGAAAAACTGTTTTTT,CASSSRDKNYEKLFF
.,TRBJ2-2,TRBV5-1,TRBD2,TGCGCCAGCACGGGACTAGCGGGAGGGATGAACACCGGGGAGCTGTTTTTT,CASTGLAGGMNTGELFF
.,TRBJ2-1,TRBV9,TRBD2,TGTGCCAGCAGCGCTCCTCAGCGGGAGGGCCATGAGCAGTTCTTC,CASSAPQREGHEQFF